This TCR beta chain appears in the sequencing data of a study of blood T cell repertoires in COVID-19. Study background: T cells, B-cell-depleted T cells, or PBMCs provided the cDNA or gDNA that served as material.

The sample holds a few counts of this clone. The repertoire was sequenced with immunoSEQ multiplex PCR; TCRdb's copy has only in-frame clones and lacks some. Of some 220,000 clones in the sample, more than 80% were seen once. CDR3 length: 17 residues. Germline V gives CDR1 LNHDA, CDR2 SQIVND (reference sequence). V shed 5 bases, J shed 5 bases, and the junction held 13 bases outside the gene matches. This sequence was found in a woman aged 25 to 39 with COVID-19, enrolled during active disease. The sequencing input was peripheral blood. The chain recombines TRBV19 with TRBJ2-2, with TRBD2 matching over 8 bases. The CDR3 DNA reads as TGTGCCAGTAGTTCGCGGACTAGCAGGGTTAGGACCGGGGAGCTGTTTTTT. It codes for CASSSRTSRVRTGELFF.